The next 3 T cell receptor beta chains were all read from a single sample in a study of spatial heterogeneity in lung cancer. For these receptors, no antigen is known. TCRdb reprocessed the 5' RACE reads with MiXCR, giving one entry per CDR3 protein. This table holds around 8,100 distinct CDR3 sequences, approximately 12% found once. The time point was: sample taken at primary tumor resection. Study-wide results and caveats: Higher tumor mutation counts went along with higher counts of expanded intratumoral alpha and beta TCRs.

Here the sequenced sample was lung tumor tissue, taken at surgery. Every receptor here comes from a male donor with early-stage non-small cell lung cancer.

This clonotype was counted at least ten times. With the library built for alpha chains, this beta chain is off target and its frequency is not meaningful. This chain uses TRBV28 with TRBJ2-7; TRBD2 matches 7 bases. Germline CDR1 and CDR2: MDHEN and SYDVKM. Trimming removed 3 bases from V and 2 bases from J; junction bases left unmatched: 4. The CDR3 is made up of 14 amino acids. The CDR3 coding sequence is TGTGCCAGCAGTTTCCCCAGCGGGACCTACGAGCAGTACTTC. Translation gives CASSFPSGTYEQYF.

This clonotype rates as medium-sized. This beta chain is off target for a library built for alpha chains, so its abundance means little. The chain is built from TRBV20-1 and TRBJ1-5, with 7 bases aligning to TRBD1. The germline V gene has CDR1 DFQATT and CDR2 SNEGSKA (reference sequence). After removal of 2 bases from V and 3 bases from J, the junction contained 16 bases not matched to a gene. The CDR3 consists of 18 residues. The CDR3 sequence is CSARRILLRTGNNQPQHF. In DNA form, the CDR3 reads TGCAGTGCTAGACGTATCCTCCTTAGGACAGGTAACAATCAGCCCCAGCATTTT.

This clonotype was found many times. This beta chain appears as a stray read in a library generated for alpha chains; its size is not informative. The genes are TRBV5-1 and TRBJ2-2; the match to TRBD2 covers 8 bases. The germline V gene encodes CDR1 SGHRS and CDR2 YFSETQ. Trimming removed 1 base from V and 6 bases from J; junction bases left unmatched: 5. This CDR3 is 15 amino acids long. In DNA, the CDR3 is TGCGCCAGCAGCTTGACTAGCGGAGAGTCCGGGGAGCTGTTTTTT. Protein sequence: CASSLTSGESGELFF.